These 23 T cell receptor beta chains came from one sample sequenced in a study of CD8+CD57+ T cells in acquired aplastic anemia. The sequenced patients had an expansion of CD8+CD57+ cells seen by flow cytometry. It was genomic DNA that served as the template for profiling TCR beta VDJ and CDR3. One entry per CDR3 protein, called by TCRdb with MiXCR from the reads. This sample yields roughly 200,000 distinct CDR3 sequences, of which roughly 63% are seen a single time; about two fifths belongs to the top ten. Material for sequencing was sorted CD4+, CD8+, or CD8+CD57+ T cells (not recorded which) from PBMCs. The origin of the receptors is a human donor with aplastic anemia.

Points on this clonotype: This may come from a read error, since a much larger clone is one base off. The rearrangement uses TRBV12-3 or TRBV12-4 and TRBJ1-2, with D tentatively TRBD1 (5 bases). This CDR3 has 15 residues. The DNA of the CDR3 is TGTGCCAGCAGTTTCGGGGCCTCAAGCATCTATGGCTACGCCTTC. Translated: CASSFGASSIYGYAF.

In its sample, this clonotype was seen many times. This chain connects TRBV2 to TRBJ2-7; D may correspond to TRBD1 or TRBD2 (5 bases each). The CDR3 contains 12 residues. Germline V gene data show CDR1 as SNHLY and CDR2 as FYNNEI. Trimming shortened V by 10 bases and J by 5 bases, and 15 bases separated the two germline ends. The CDR3 region is CATRDPSHEQYF. DNA of the CDR3: TGTGCCACCCGGGACCCTTCACACGAGCAGTACTTC.

This clonotype has just a few counts. The J gene is TRBJ1-6, the V gene TRBV12-3 or TRBV12-4; D gene ambiguous. The CDR3 totals 11 residues. Trimming cost V 6 bases and J 15 bases, with 12 bases left between them. In nucleotides, the CDR3 is TGTGCCAGCAGCAATATGCTCATCCTCCACTTT. It translates to CASSNMLILHF.

This clonotype was found once. The CDR3 bases are TGTGCCAGCAGCTTTTCGCAGGGTGGCTACGAGCAGTACTTC. Amino acid sequence: CASSFSQGGYEQYF. The chain combines TRBV7-2 with TRBJ2-7; TRBD1 might be the D (5 bases). V was trimmed by 3 bases and J by 3 bases, leaving 12 bases between them. Germline-derived CDR1 and CDR2 are SGHTA and FQGNSA. This CDR3 comprises 14 residues.

The V gene is TRBV20-1, the J gene TRBJ2-7; TRBD2 matches 7 bases. Germline CDR1 and CDR2: DFQATT and SNEGSKA (reference sequence). Trimming cost V 1 base and J 12 bases; bases outside gene matches: 12. The CDR3 sequence is 13 residues long. CDR3 residues: CSARVPQDGGLYF. The DNA for the CDR3 is TGCAGTGCTAGAGTACCCCAGGACGGGGGGTTGTACTTC.

The chain has TRBV24-1 and TRBJ2-3; 9 nucleotides line up with TRBD2. Germline-derived CDR1 and CDR2 are KGHDR and SFDVKD. The CDR3 loop spans 17 amino acids. V shed 5 bases, J shed 4 bases, and the junction held 12 bases outside the gene matches. The CDR3 region has the DNA TGTGCCACCAGTGGTCCTAGGCGGGGGGGCCACCCAGATACGCAGTATTTT. Protein: CATSGPRRGGHPDTQYF.

This sequence joins TRBV3-1 and TRBJ2-2; the D call may be TRBD1 or TRBD2 (6 bases each). V lost 5 bases and J 4 bases, leaving 14 bases between the germline ends. CDR3 length equals 15 residues. The V gene's germline CDR1 is LGHDT and CDR2 YNNKEL (reference sequence). CDR3 region: CASSGGGLGTGELFF. CDR3 nucleotide sequence: TGTGCCAGCAGCGGAGGGGGGCTCGGCACCGGGGAGCTGTTTTTT.

The chain recombines TRBV5-1 with TRBJ1-1; possible D gene TRBD1, 6 bases. From germline, CDR1 is SGHRS and CDR2 YFSETQ. There are 13 residues in the CDR3. V was trimmed by 9 bases and J by 0 bases, leaving 12 bases between them. In DNA form, the CDR3 reads TGCGCCACCAGGGGAGGCATGAACACTGAAGCTTTCTTT. Protein: CATRGGMNTEAFF.

This clonotype was seen ten or more times. The chain combines TRBV19 with TRBJ1-1; D call uncertain. In germline, CDR1 is LNHDA, CDR2 SQIVND (reference sequence). V was clipped by 1 base and J by 7 bases, with 10 bases between them. The CDR3 covers 13 residues. The CDR3 loop reads CASSIVPPVEAFF. DNA of the CDR3: TGTGCCAGTAGTATAGTGCCGCCGGTTGAAGCTTTCTTT.

This clonotype has just one count. CDR3 coding DNA: TGTGCCAGCAGCCCCGACAGGGGACCCTTAAATGAGCAGTTCTTC. Translated, it gives CASSPDRGPLNEQFF. The gene calls are TRBV7-3 and TRBJ2-1, with 8 bases fitting TRBD1. CDR3 length equals 15 residues. Germline CDR1 reads SGHTA; CDR2 reads FQGTGA. V trimming: 5 bases; J trimming: 7 bases; junction bases outside the gene matches: 10.

Regarding this clonotype: Without the conserved terminal phenylalanine or tryptophan, this CDR3 likely stems from a read error. This rearrangement joins TRBV7-4 to TRBJ2-3; D possibly matches TRBD1 or TRBD2 (5 bases each). Germline-derived CDR1 and CDR2 are SGHVT and SQSDAQ. Trimming shortened V by 6 bases and J by 4 bases, and 11 bases separated the two germline ends. The CDR3 sequence is 13 residues long. In DNA form, the CDR3 reads TGTGCCAGCAGTCTCCGGGGCTCAGATACGCAGTATCTT. Amino acid sequence: CASSLRGSDTQYL.

This clonotype has a handful of counts. The chain is built from TRBV24-1 and TRBJ1-2, with D hard to call. CDR3 length equals 13 residues. Germline V gene lookup returns CDR1 KGHDR and CDR2 SFDVKD. Trimming took off 1 base at V and 6 bases at J, with 8 bases between the two ends. The chain's CDR3 is CATSDLGRDGYTF. CDR3 sequence (DNA): TGTGCCACCAGTGATTTAGGTAGGGATGGCTACACCTTC.

The V call is TRBV7-9, the J call TRBJ2-3, with a weak D call TRBD1 (7 bases). V was trimmed by 4 bases and J by 6 bases, leaving 14 bases between them. CDR1 SEHNR and CDR2 FQNEAQ come from the germline V gene (reference sequence). The CDR3 totals 14 residues. CDR3 sequence: CASSSRQGLDTQYF. CDR3 nucleotides: TGTGCCAGCAGCTCCAGACAGGGACTTGATACGCAGTATTTT.

This clonotype occurred a few times. V and J are TRBV10-3 and TRBJ2-7; D not certain. Per the germline V gene, CDR1 is ENHRY and CDR2 is SYGVKD. Trimming cost V 5 bases and J 2 bases, with 13 bases left between them. The CDR3 loop spans 14 amino acids. CDR3 DNA sequence: TGTGCCATCAGTCCAATCGGCTACGCCTACGAGCAGTACTTC. Translating gives CAISPIGYAYEQYF.

This chain joins TRBV15 and TRBJ2-7, with D tentatively TRBD1 (7 bases). Trimming cost V 1 base and J 3 bases, with 13 bases left between them. Germline values: CDR1 LNHNV, CDR2 YYDKDF (reference sequence). The CDR3 length is 15 residues. CDR3 in DNA: TGTGCCACCAGCAGAGGGGGCGGGACAGACTACGAGCAGTACTTC. Residues: CATSRGGGTDYEQYF.

This clonotype was recorded many times. The gene calls are TRBV7-9 and TRBJ2-7, with 11 bases identical to TRBD2. Germline V gene data show CDR1 as SEHNR and CDR2 as FQNEAQ (reference sequence). The CDR3 sequence is 15 residues long. Germline trimming cut 3 bases from V and 5 bases from J; bases unmatched to any gene: 6. The CDR3 loop reads CASSFLAGGSNEQYF. CDR3 DNA sequence: TGTGCCAGCAGCTTCCTAGCGGGGGGCAGTAACGAGCAGTACTTC. Looking up the rest from reference TRBV7-9 and TRBJ2-7 gives the full variable domain: DTGVSQNPRHKITKRGQNVTFRCDPISEHNRLYWYRQTLGQGPEFLTYFQNEAQLEKSRLLSDRFSAERPKGSFSTLEIQRTEQGDSAMYLCASSFLAGGSNEQYFGPGTRLTVT.

Concerning this clonotype: The junction shows a germline mismatch at one end, possibly a read error. The rearrangement joins TRBV2 to TRBJ1-6, with D possibly TRBD1 on 5 matching bases. CDR3 length equals 15 residues. Germline CDR1 reads SNHLY; CDR2 reads FYNNEI. CDR3 coding DNA: TGTGCCAGCGCGGGGCTTGGGTCCTATAATTCACCCCACCACTTT. Amino acids: CASAGLGSYNSPHHF.

This clonotype turned up a few times. This chain connects TRBV15 to TRBJ1-4; TRBD1 is a possible D gene (6 bases). Germline V gene data show CDR1 as LNHNV and CDR2 as YYDKDF (reference sequence). This CDR3 is 18 amino acids long. Deletions cut 5 bases from V and 5 bases from J, with 24 bases between. CDR3 bases: TGTGCCACCAGCCCTAGGGGCTTGAGTGGACAGAACAATGAAAAACTGTTTTTT. This encodes CATSPRGLSGQNNEKLFF. The full variable domain, completed using reference TRBV15 and TRBJ1-4, is DAMVIQNPRYQVTQFGKPVTLSCSQTLNHNVMYWYQQKSSQAPKLLFHYYDKDFNNEADTPDNFQSRRPNTSFCFLDIRSPGLGDTAMYLCATSPRGLSGQNNEKLFFGSGTQLSVL.

The chain is built from TRBV20-1 and TRBJ2-1; 8 nucleotides match TRBD2. The CDR3 has 13 amino acids. With 6 bases clipped from V and 5 bases from J, the junction kept 6 bases outside the gene matches. Germline assignment: CDR1 DFQATT and CDR2 SNEGSKA (reference sequence). The CDR3 protein is CSAPAGVNNEQFF. The CDR3 coding sequence is TGCAGTGCCCCAGCGGGAGTGAACAATGAGCAGTTCTTC.

In its sample, this clonotype was seen a few times. The chain links TRBV29-1 to TRBJ2-1; either TRBD1 or TRBD2 may supply D (5 bases each). CDR3 length: 18 amino acids. Germline lookup yields CDR1 SQVTM and CDR2 ANQGSEA. The V end was cut by 3 bases, the J end by 0 bases, with 21 bases between. CDR3 nucleotide sequence: TGCAGCGTTGAGTCGGGACGGAACAATCATTACTCCTACAATGAGCAGTTCTTC. Its protein product is CSVESGRNNHYSYNEQFF.

This chain joins TRBV29-1 and TRBJ1-1; D is perhaps TRBD1 (5 bases). This CDR3 region has 14 residues. The V gene lost 4 bases and the J gene lost 3 bases, with 15 bases spanning the gap. Germline V lookup: CDR1 SQVTM, CDR2 ANQGSEA. CDR3 region: CSVVRGLGDTEAFF. The CDR3 region has the DNA TGCAGCGTTGTTAGGGGCCTGGGGGACACTGAAGCTTTCTTT.

V gene TRBV2 combines with J gene TRBJ2-1; D is perhaps TRBD2 (6 bases). This CDR3 comprises 15 residues. Germline V gene lookup returns CDR1 SNHLY and CDR2 FYNNEI. V dropped 8 bases and J dropped 0 bases, with 14 bases sitting between them. The CDR3 sequence is CASVTSSSSYNEQFF. In nucleotides, the CDR3 is TGTGCCAGCGTGACTAGTTCCAGCTCCTACAATGAGCAGTTCTTC.

The chain uses TRBV20-1 and TRBJ1-1; D possibly corresponds to TRBD1 (6 bases). Per germline, CDR1 DFQATT and CDR2 SNEGSKA (reference sequence). This CDR3 comprises 14 residues. The V gene lost 5 bases and the J gene lost 6 bases, with 19 bases spanning the gap. The CDR3 DNA is TGCAGTGCTCGCCCTCCCAGGGGACTCGCTGAAGCTTTCTTT. Translated: CSARPPRGLAEAFF.